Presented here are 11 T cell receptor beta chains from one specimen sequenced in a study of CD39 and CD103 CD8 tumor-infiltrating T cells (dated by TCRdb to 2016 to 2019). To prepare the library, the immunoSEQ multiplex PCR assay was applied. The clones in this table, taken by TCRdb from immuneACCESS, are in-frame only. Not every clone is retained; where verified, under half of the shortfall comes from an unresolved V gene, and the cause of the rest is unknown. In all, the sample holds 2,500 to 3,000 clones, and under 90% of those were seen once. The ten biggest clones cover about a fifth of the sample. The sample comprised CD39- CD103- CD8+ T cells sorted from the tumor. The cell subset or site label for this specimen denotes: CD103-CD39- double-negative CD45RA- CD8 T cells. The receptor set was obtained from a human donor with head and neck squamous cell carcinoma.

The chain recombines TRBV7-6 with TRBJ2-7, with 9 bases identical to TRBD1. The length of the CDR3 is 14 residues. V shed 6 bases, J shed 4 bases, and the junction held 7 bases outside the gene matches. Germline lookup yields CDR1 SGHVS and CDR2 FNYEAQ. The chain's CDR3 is CASSHAGTGYEQYF. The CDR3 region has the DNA TGTGCCAGCAGTCATGCCGGGACAGGGTACGAGCAGTACTTC.

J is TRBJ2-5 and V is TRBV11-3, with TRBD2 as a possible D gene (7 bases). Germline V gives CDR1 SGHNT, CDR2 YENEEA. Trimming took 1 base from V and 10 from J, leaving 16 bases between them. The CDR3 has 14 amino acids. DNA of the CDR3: TGTGCCAGCAGCTTAGTTGCGGGGGCGGAAGACCAGTACTTC. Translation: CASSLVAGAEDQYF.

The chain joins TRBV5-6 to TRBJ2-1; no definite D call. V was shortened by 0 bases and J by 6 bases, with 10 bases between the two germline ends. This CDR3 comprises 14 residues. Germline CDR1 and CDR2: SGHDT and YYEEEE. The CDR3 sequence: CASSLGLESNEQFF. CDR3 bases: TGTGCCAGCAGCTTGGGGCTCGAAAGCAATGAGCAGTTCTTC.

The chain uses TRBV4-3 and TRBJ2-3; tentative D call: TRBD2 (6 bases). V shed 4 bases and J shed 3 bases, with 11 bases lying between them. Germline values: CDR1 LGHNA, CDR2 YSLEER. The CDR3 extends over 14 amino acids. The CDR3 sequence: CASSRGEATDTQYF. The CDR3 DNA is TGCGCCAGCAGCCGGGGGGAAGCGACAGATACGCAGTATTTT.

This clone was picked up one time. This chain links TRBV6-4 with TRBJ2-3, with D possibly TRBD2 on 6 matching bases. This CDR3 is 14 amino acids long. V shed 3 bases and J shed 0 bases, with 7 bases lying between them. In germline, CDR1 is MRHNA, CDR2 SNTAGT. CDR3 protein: CASSEGTSTDTQYF. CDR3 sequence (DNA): TGTGCCAGCAGTGAGGGGACTAGCACAGATACGCAGTATTTT.

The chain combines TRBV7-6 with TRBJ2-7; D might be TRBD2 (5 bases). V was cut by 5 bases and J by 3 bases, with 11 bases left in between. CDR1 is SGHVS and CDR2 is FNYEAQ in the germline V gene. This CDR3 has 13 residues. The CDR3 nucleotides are TGTGCCAGCAGCGATGGACGGGGCTACGAGCAGTACTTC. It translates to CASSDGRGYEQYF.

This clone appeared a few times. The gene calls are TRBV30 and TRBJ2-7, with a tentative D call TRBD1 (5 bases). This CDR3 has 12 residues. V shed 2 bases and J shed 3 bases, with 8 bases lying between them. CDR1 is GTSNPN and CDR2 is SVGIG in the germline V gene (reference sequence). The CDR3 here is CAWSPQGYEQYF. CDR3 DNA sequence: TGTGCCTGGAGTCCTCAGGGCTACGAGCAGTACTTC. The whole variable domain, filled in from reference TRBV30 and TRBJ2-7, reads SQTIHQWPATLVQPVGSPLSLECTVEGTSNPNLYWYRQAAGRGLQLLFYSVGIGQISSEVPQNLSASRPQDRQFILSSKKLLLSDSGFYLCAWSPQGYEQYFGPGTRLTVT.

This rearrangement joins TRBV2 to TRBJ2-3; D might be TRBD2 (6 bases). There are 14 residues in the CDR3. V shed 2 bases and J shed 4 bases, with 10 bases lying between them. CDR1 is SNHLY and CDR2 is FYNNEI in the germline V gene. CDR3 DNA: TGTGCCAGCAGTGAATCGGGGGAGGCAGATACGCAGTATTTT. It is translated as CASSESGEADTQYF.

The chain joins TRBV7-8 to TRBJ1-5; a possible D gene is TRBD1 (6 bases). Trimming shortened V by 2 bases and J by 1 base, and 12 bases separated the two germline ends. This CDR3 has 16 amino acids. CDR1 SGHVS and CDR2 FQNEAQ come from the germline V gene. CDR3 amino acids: CASSLNTGTSNQPQHF. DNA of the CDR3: TGTGCCAGCAGCTTAAATACAGGGACGAGCAATCAGCCCCAGCATTTT.

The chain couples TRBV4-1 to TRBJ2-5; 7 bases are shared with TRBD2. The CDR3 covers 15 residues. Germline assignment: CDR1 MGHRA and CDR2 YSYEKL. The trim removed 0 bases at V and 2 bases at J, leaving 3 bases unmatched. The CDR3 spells CASSQESGAQETQYF. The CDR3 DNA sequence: TGCGCCAGCAGCCAAGAAAGCGGGGCACAAGAGACCCAGTACTTC.

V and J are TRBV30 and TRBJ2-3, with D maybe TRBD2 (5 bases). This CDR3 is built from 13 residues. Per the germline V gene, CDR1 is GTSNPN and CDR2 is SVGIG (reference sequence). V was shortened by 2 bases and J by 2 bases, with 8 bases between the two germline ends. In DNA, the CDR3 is TGTGCCTGGAGTTTAGACTACACAGATACGCAGTATTTT. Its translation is CAWSLDYTDTQYF.